This T cell receptor (beta chain) was captured in a study of T cell responses to AZD1222 COVID-19 vaccine. Notes on the study in general: At 160-218 and 743-854, vaccine-associated CD4 TCRs were dominant, and they spanned spike.

TCRdb's copy holds only in-frame clones and misses some; the assay was immunoSEQ multiplex PCR. The repertoire includes roughly 200,000 clones, more than 85% of them detected once, and approximately 1% sits in the top ten. V dropped 1 base and J dropped 5 bases, with 12 bases sitting between them. Germline lookup yields CDR1 MNHEY and CDR2 SMNVEV (reference sequence). The CDR3 sequence is 15 residues long. A remark on this clone: Its antigen remains unknown.

V usage is TRBV27 and J usage is TRBJ2-1; D is perhaps TRBD1 or TRBD2 (6 bases each). The sequencing used peripheral blood, collected on day 0 of MenACWY control vaccination. The source is an adult in good health. The DNA of the CDR3 is TGTGCCAGCAGTTTATACGGGGGCCAACACAATGAGCAGTTCTTC. Translating it yields CASSLYGGQHNEQFF.